This T cell receptor beta chain emerged from a study of T-cell memory formation after mild COVID-19. Study-level findings and limits: Clones shrinking between day 15 and 85 showed a balanced CD4/CD8 split, and those that grew later tilted toward CD4+.

TCRdb reanalysed the 5' RACE reads using MiXCR and keeps one entry per CDR3 protein. The data show fewer than 150,000 distinct CDR3 sequences, around a fifth seen once. The CDR3 length is 15 residues. Germline CDR1 is MNHNY and CDR2 is SVGAGI (reference sequence). Trimming at V came to 4 bases and at J to 0 bases, leaving 4 bases not matched to a gene. Comment on this clonotype: The antigen is undetermined.

The sequenced sample was PBMCs or a T cell subset sorted from them (not recorded which). The receptor's source is a man between 18 and 35 years old who had mild COVID-19 (a few samples of this study predate the infection). Cell type and time point are not known. The chain uses TRBV6-6 and TRBJ2-7; 9 nucleotides align to TRBD1. DNA of the CDR3: TGTGCCAGCAGTTCTAGGACAGGGGCCTCCTACGAGCAGTACTTC. This encodes CASSSRTGASYEQYF.